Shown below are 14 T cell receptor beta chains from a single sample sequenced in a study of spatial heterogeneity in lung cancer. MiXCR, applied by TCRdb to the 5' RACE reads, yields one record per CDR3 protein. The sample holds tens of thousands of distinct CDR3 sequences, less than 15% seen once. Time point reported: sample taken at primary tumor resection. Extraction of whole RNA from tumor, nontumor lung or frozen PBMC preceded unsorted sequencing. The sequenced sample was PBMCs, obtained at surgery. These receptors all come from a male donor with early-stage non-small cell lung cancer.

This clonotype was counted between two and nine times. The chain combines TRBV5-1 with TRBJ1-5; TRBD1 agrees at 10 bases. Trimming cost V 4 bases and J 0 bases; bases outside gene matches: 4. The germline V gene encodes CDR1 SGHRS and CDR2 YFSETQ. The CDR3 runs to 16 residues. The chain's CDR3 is CASSPGTGVSNQPQHF. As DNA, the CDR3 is TGCGCCAGCAGCCCCGGGACAGGGGTTAGCAATCAGCCCCAGCATTTT.

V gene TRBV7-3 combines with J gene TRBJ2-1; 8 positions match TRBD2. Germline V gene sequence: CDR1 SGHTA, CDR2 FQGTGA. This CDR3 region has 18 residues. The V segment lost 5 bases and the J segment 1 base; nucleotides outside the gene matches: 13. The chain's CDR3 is CASSPSSTKRESYNEQFF. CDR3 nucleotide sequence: TGTGCCAGCAGCCCGAGCTCGACGAAGCGGGAGTCCTACAATGAGCAGTTCTTC.

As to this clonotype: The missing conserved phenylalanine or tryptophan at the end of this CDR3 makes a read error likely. The CDR3 DNA reads TGCGCCAGCAGCCAAATCCCCGGGACAGGGTTTGAAAAACTGTTTTCT. Amino acids: CASSQIPGTGFEKLFS. The chain combines TRBV4-1 with TRBJ1-4; 9 bases fit TRBD1. Trimming at V came to 2 bases and at J to 7 bases, leaving 8 bases not matched to a gene. CDR3 length: 16 amino acids. The V gene's germline CDR1 is MGHRA and CDR2 YSYEKL.

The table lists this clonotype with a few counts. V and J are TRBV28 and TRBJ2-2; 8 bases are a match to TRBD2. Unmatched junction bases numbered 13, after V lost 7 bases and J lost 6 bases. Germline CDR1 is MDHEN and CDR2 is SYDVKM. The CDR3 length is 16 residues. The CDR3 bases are TGTGCCAGCACTAGACCAGGCGGGAGGCTCCCCGGGGAGCTGTTTTTT. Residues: CASTRPGGRLPGELFF. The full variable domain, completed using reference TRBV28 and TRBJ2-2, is DVKVTQSSRYLVKRTGEKVFLECVQDMDHENMFWYRQDPGLGLRLIYFSYDVKMKEKGDIPEGYSVSREKKERFSLILESASTNQTSMYLCASTRPGGRLPGELFFGEGSRLTVL.

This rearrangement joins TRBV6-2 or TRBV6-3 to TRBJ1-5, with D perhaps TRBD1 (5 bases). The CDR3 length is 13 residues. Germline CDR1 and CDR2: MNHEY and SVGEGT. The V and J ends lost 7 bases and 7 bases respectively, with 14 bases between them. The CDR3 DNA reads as TGTGCCAGCACCCAGGGAGTCAGGCAGCCCCAGCATTTT. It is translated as CASTQGVRQPQHF.

CDR3 DNA sequence: TGCGCCAGCAGTCCCTGGCCCCGGGGGTCCCACTCCTCGGGCTATAATTCACCCCTCCACTTT. Its protein is CASSPWPRGSHSSGYNSPLHF. The chain combines TRBV23-1 with TRBJ1-6, with TRBD1 as a possible D gene (5 bases). TRBV23-1 is given ORF status, its function remaining uncertain. V was cut by 4 bases and J by 3 bases, with 28 bases left in between. The CDR3 sequence is 21 residues long.

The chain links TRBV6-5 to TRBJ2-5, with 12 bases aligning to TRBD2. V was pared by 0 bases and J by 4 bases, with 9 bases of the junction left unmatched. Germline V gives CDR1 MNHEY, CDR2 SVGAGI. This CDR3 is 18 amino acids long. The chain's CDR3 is CASSYSAPGLAGRETQYF. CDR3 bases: TGTGCCAGCAGTTACTCGGCCCCTGGACTAGCGGGGAGAGAGACCCAGTACTTC.

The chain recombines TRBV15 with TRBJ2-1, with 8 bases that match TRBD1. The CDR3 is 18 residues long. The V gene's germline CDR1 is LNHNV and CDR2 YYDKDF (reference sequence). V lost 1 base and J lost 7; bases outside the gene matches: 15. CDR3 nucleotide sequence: TGTGCCACCAGCAGAGGCTGGTCCACCGGGACAGGAAAAAATGAGCAGTTCTTC. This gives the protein CATSRGWSTGTGKNEQFF.

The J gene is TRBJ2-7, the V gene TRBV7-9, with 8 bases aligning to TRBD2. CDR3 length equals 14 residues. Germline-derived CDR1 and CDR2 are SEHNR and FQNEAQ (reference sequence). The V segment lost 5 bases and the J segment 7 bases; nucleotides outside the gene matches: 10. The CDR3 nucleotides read TGTGCCAGCAGCCCCGGAGGACTAGCTGGAGAGCAGTACTTC. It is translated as CASSPGGLAGEQYF.

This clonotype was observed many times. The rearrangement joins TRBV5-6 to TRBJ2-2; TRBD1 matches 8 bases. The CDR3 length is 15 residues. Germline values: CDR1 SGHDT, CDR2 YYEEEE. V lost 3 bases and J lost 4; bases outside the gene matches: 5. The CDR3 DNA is TGTGCCAGCAGCTACCCCGGGACAGGCACCGGGGAGCTGTTTTTT. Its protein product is CASSYPGTGTGELFF.

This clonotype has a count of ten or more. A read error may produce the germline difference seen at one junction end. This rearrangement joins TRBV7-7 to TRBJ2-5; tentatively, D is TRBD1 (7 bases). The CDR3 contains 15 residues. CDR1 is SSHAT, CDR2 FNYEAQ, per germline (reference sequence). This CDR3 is CASSLSSGDRETQYF. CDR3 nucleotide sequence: TGTGCTAGCAGCTTGTCATCGGGGGACAGAGAGACCCAGTACTTC.

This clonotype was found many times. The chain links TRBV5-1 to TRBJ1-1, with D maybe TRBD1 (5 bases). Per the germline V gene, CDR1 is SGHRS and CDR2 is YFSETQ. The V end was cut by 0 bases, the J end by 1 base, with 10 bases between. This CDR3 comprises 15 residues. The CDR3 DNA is TGCGCCAGCAGCTTGGCGGGACCCCAGAACACTGAAGCTTTCTTT. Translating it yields CASSLAGPQNTEAFF.

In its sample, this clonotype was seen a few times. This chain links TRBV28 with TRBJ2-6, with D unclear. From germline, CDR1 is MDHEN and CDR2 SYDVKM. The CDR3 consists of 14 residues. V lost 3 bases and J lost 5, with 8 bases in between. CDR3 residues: CASSFIRRANVLTF. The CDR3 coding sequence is TGTGCCAGCAGTTTCATAAGGAGGGCCAACGTCCTGACTTTC. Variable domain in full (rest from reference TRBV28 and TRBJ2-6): DVKVTQSSRYLVKRTGEKVFLECVQDMDHENMFWYRQDPGLGLRLIYFSYDVKMKEKGDIPEGYSVSREKKERFSLILESASTNQTSMYLCASSFIRRANVLTFGAGSRLTVL.

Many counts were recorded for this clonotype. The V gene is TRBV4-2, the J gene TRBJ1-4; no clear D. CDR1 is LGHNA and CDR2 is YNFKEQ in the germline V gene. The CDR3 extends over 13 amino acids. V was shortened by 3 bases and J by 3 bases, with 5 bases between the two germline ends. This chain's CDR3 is CASSQGSNEKLFF. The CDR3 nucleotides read TGTGCCAGCAGCCAGGGCTCTAATGAAAAACTGTTTTTT.